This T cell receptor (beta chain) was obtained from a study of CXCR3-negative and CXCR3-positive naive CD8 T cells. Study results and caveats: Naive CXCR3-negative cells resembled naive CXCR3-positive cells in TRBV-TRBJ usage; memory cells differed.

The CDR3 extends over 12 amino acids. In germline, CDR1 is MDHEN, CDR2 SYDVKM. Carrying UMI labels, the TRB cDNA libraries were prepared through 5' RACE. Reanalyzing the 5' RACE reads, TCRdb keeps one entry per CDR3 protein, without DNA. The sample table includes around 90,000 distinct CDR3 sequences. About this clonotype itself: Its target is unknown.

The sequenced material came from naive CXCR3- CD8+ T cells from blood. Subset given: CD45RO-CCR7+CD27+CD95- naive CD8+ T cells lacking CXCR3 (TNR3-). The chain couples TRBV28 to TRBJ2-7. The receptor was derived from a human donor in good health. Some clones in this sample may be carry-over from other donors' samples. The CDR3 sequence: CASSLTTYEQYF.